Each of the 32 T cell receptor beta chains below was sequenced from the same sample in a study of blood T cell repertoires in COVID-19. Method: immunoSEQ multiplex PCR; TCRdb's copy keeps in-frame clones and lacks some. The sample has about 150,000 clones, roughly 80% seen once. Specimen: peripheral blood. The receptors here all came from an older woman with acute or convalescent COVID-19.

This chain connects TRBV30 to TRBJ1-1; D is undetermined. CDR1 is GTSNPN, CDR2 SVGIG, per germline (reference sequence). V lost 0 bases and J 0 bases, leaving 5 bases between the germline ends. This CDR3 region has 13 residues. The CDR3 loop reads CAWSVLMNTEAFF. CDR3 coding DNA: TGTGCCTGGAGTGTGTTAATGAACACTGAAGCTTTCTTT.

J is TRBJ1-4 and V is TRBV5-1; tentatively, D is TRBD1 (6 bases). Trimming stripped 4 bases from V and 3 bases from J, with 10 bases between. Germline V gene data show CDR1 as SGHRS and CDR2 as YFSETQ. The CDR3 has 14 amino acids. CDR3 nucleotide sequence: TGCGCCAGCAGCAAGGGGGTGGCTAATGAAAAACTGTTTTTT. This sequence encodes CASSKGVANEKLFF.

This clone was seen only a few times. The V and J genes are TRBV5-1 and TRBJ1-1; TRBD1 might be the D (6 bases). Germline V gives CDR1 SGHRS, CDR2 YFSETQ. The CDR3 runs to 15 residues. Trimming pared 4 bases from V and 2 bases from J, leaving 15 bases between. CDR3 coding DNA: TGCGCCAGCAGCCCCGCGGGGGCGGTCAACACTGAAGCTTTCTTT. It encodes CASSPAGAVNTEAFF.

This chain joins TRBV5-1 and TRBJ1-1; the D gene is possibly TRBD1 (6 bases). CDR1 and CDR2 from the germline V gene are SGHRS and YFSETQ. The CDR3 covers 12 residues. Trimming took 4 bases from V and 7 from J, leaving 11 bases between them. CDR3 sequence (DNA): TGCGCCAGCAGCAGGGAGACAGGTGAAGCTTTCTTT. Encoded protein: CASSRETGEAFF.

This clone was recorded only once. The chain recombines TRBV6-6 with TRBJ2-7, with D tentatively TRBD1 (5 bases). This CDR3 comprises 12 residues. Germline CDR1 reads MNHNY; CDR2 reads SVGAGI (reference sequence). Trimming removed 6 bases at V and 2 bases at J, with 8 bases between. Here the CDR3 reads CASSQGAYEQYV. The CDR3 DNA follows: TGTGCCAGCAGCCAAGGGGCCTACGAGCAGTACGTC.

The chain couples TRBV7-2 to TRBJ1-4, with TRBD1 identical over 7 bases. The germline V gene has CDR1 SGHTA and CDR2 FQGNSA. With V trimmed by 5 bases and J by 5 bases, 5 bases remained unmatched. The CDR3 runs 14 residues. CDR3 in amino acids: CASSRDRANEKLFF. As DNA, the CDR3 is TGTGCCAGCAGCAGAGACAGGGCAAATGAAAAACTGTTTTTT.

V and J are TRBV5-6 and TRBJ1-4, with a tentative D call TRBD1 (5 bases). Trimming took 1 base from V and 2 from J, leaving 12 bases between them. This CDR3 is 16 amino acids long. Germline-derived CDR1 and CDR2 are SGHDT and YYEEEE. The CDR3 DNA follows: TGTGCCAGCAGCTTGTCTGGGGCGCGCACTAATGAAAAACTGTTTTTT. This gives the protein CASSLSGARTNEKLFF.

The gene calls are TRBV9 and TRBJ1-3, with a possible D match to TRBD1 (5 bases). V was cut by 0 bases and J by 2 bases, with 6 bases left in between. Germline V gives CDR1 SGDLS, CDR2 YYNGEE. The CDR3 totals 14 residues. Here the CDR3 reads CASSVVGAGNTIYF. The CDR3 region has the DNA TGTGCCAGCAGCGTAGTAGGGGCTGGAAACACCATATATTTT.

This clone was found once. The chain links TRBV11-3 to TRBJ1-1; D not resolved. The CDR3 spans 13 residues. Trimming left V 6 bases short and J 1 base short, with 9 bases between. Looked up from germline, CDR1 is SGHNT and CDR2 is YENEEA. DNA for the CDR3: TGTGCCAGCAGTTTTGCCAGGAACACTGAAGCTTTCTTT. Its protein is CASSFARNTEAFF.

The rearrangement uses TRBV5-1 and TRBJ2-3; 9 bases map to TRBD2. With V trimmed by 0 bases and J by 3 bases, 5 bases remained unmatched. The CDR3 is made up of 16 amino acids. The germline V gene has CDR1 SGHRS and CDR2 YFSETQ. The CDR3 reads CASSLVASGETDTQYF. The CDR3 region has the DNA TGCGCCAGCAGCTTGGTTGCTAGCGGGGAGACAGATACGCAGTATTTT.

This rearrangement joins TRBV24-1 to TRBJ2-3, with TRBD1 as a possible D gene (6 bases). The CDR3 covers 15 residues. The ends were cut back, 3 bases at V and 3 bases at J, with 12 bases in the middle. Germline CDR1 reads KGHDR; CDR2 reads SFDVKD. The CDR3: CATSDLPQGTDTQYF. CDR3 nucleotides: TGTGCCACCAGTGATCTACCCCAGGGGACAGATACGCAGTATTTT.

About this clone itself: Different DNA sequences within this sample yield the same CDR3. The genes are TRBV6-6 and TRBJ1-5; tentative D call: TRBD1 (6 bases). V was trimmed by 4 bases and J by 0 bases, leaving 10 bases between them. Germline V gene lookup returns CDR1 MNHNY and CDR2 SVGAGI (reference sequence). CDR3 length: 15 residues. The CDR3 DNA sequence: TGTGCCAGCAGTTTGGACAGAAATAGCAATCAGCCCCAGCATTTT. Protein: CASSLDRNSNQPQHF.

The chain links TRBV6-4 to TRBJ1-2; possible D gene TRBD1, 6 bases. Germline assignment: CDR1 MRHNA and CDR2 SNTAGT. V was pared by 3 bases and J by 2 bases, with 7 bases between. CDR3 length: 13 residues. This CDR3 reads CASSDQGNYGYTF. The CDR3 nucleotides are TGTGCCAGCAGTGATCAGGGGAACTATGGCTACACCTTC.

V and J are TRBV6-5 and TRBJ2-3, with no clear D. The CDR3 spans 16 residues. Trimming left V 0 bases short and J 6 bases short, with 16 bases between. Germline V gene data show CDR1 as MNHEY and CDR2 as SVGAGI. CDR3 coding DNA: TGTGCCAGCAGTTACTCTTCGAGCGTTCCTGGGGATACGCAGTATTTT. Amino acid sequence: CASSYSSSVPGDTQYF.

The chain has TRBV6-2 or TRBV6-3 and TRBJ1-2, with 9 bases identical to TRBD1. The CDR3 has 15 amino acids. Germline V lookup: CDR1 MNHEY, CDR2 SVGEGT. The V and J ends lost 6 bases and 7 bases, in that order; junction bases with no gene match: 12. The CDR3 protein is CASSQMGQGVGGYTF. The DNA for the CDR3 is TGTGCCAGCAGCCAAATGGGACAGGGAGTAGGTGGCTACACCTTC.

This chain uses TRBV2 with TRBJ1-6; the D gene is possibly TRBD1 (6 bases). The V gene's germline CDR1 is SNHLY and CDR2 FYNNEI. The CDR3 is made up of 15 amino acids. V was trimmed by 2 bases and J by 9 bases, leaving 14 bases between them. CDR3 nucleotide sequence: TGTGCCAGCAGTGAATCCGGGACAAGGGTTTCACCCCTCCACTTT. Translating it yields CASSESGTRVSPLHF.

The chain combines TRBV4-2 with TRBJ2-5; 9 bases align to TRBD2. This CDR3 region has 16 residues. V dropped 0 bases and J dropped 5; count of bases not matched to a gene: 7. CDR1 is LGHNA, CDR2 YNFKEQ, per germline. The chain's CDR3 is CASSQDSTSGVETQYF. CDR3 DNA: TGTGCCAGCAGCCAAGATTCGACTAGCGGAGTTGAGACCCAGTACTTC.

The rearrangement links TRBV19 to TRBJ1-5, with 7 nucleotides matching TRBD1. The CDR3 has 15 residues. CDR1 and CDR2 (germline): LNHDA, SQIVND (reference sequence). Unmatched junction bases numbered 8, after V lost 7 bases and J lost 2 bases. This CDR3 reads CASTAGQSRNQPQHF. For the CDR3, the DNA is TGTGCCAGTACTGCGGGACAGTCTCGCAATCAGCCCCAGCATTTT.

The chain carries TRBV18 and TRBJ1-4; 7 bases agree with TRBD1. Germline V gene lookup returns CDR1 KGHSH and CDR2 LQKENI. This CDR3 is built from 15 residues. V shed 5 bases and J 2 bases; nucleotides not matched to a gene: 5. This chain's CDR3 is CASSTSTGTNEKLFF. CDR3 bases: TGTGCCAGCTCAACATCGACAGGGACTAATGAAAAACTGTTTTTT.

The chain uses TRBV27 and TRBJ1-1, with TRBD1 matching over 7 bases. Germline V lookup: CDR1 MNHEY, CDR2 SMNVEV (reference sequence). This CDR3 contains 13 residues. The V segment lost 4 bases and the J segment 9 bases; nucleotides outside the gene matches: 8. This CDR3 reads CASSSRTGLKAFF. The CDR3 DNA reads TGTGCCAGCAGTTCCCGGACAGGCCTTAAAGCTTTCTTT.

This chain connects TRBV2 to TRBJ1-1, with 10 bases fitting TRBD1. The CDR3 totals 14 residues. The V gene end was trimmed by 5 bases and the J gene end by 2 bases; junction bases not matched to a gene: 2. CDR1 SNHLY and CDR2 FYNNEI come from the germline V gene. CDR3 coding DNA: TGTGCCAGCAGTCGACAGGGGGCCAACACTGAAGCTTTCTTT. Protein: CASSRQGANTEAFF.

V is TRBV11-2 and J is TRBJ1-1; D unresolved. This CDR3 has 14 residues. V lost 6 bases and J 1 base, leaving 12 bases between the germline ends. CDR1 and CDR2 (germline): SGHAT, FQNNGV. CDR3 nucleotides: TGTGCCAGCAGGGAACAGCCTGCGAACACTGAAGCTTTCTTT. It specifies CASREQPANTEAFF.

This clone was seen only a few times. V gene TRBV6-5 combines with J gene TRBJ2-5, with TRBD2 matching 11 bases. V gave up 2 bases and J gave up 5 bases; unmatched junction bases: 4. The CDR3 totals 15 residues. The V gene's germline CDR1 is MNHEY and CDR2 SVGAGI. The CDR3 coding sequence is TGTGCCAGCAGTTACGATCCTAGCGGGGGGGAGACCCAGTACTTC. Translating it yields CASSYDPSGGETQYF.

The chain has TRBV5-3 and TRBJ1-4; no clear D. TRBV5-3 qualifies as an ORF whose function is uncertain. The ends were cut back, 4 bases at V and 8 bases at J, with 21 bases in the middle. This CDR3 is 16 amino acids long. The CDR3 DNA is TGTGCCAGAAGCGGTAGTATGTGGGGAGATTGCGAAAAACTGTTTTTT. Encoded protein: CARSGSMWGDCEKLFF.

The chain couples TRBV6-5 to TRBJ1-5, with TRBD1 matching over 9 bases. Germline CDR1 and CDR2: MNHEY and SVGAGI. The CDR3 spans 16 residues. With V trimmed by 6 bases and J by 5 bases, 11 bases remained unmatched. DNA for the CDR3: TGTGCCAGCAGCTACGCCGGGACAGGGTTGCATCAGCCCCAGCATTTT. Translating it yields CASSYAGTGLHQPQHF.

This clone was recorded only once. This rearrangement joins TRBV7-2 to TRBJ2-5; 14 nucleotides match TRBD2. Germline lookup yields CDR1 SGHTA and CDR2 FQGNSA. This CDR3 region has 16 residues. Trimming cost V 5 bases and J 0 bases; bases outside gene matches: 2. In nucleotides, the CDR3 is TGTGCCAGCAGCCGGGGACTAGCGGGGGACCAAGAGACCCAGTACTTC. Translating gives CASSRGLAGDQETQYF.

The chain carries TRBV28 and TRBJ1-5; D might be TRBD1 (6 bases). Germline V gives CDR1 MDHEN, CDR2 SYDVKM. V was cut by 10 bases and J by 5 bases, with 15 bases left in between. This CDR3 is built from 13 residues. The chain's CDR3 is CAIAGGAYQPQHF. The CDR3 DNA sequence: TGTGCCATCGCCGGGGGGGCTTATCAGCCCCAGCATTTT. Full variable domain (missing parts from reference TRBV28 and TRBJ1-5): DVKVTQSSRYLVKRTGEKVFLECVQDMDHENMFWYRQDPGLGLRLIYFSYDVKMKEKGDIPEGYSVSREKKERFSLILESASTNQTSMYLCAIAGGAYQPQHFGDGTRLSIL.

The chain uses TRBV3-1 (or the pseudogene TRBV3-2) and TRBJ1-2; no definite D call. This CDR3 contains 14 residues. V lost 1 base and J lost 0, with 6 bases in between. Germline V gives CDR1 LGHDT, CDR2 YNNKEL (reference sequence). The CDR3 spells CASSQASPNYGYTF. The CDR3 region has the DNA TGTGCCAGCAGCCAAGCGAGTCCTAACTATGGCTACACCTTC.

V usage is TRBV5-1 and J usage is TRBJ2-4; D unresolved. CDR3 size: 13 residues. CDR1 and CDR2 from the germline V gene are SGHRS and YFSETQ. CDR3 protein: CPVCRITGNIQYF. The CDR3 coding sequence is TGCCCCGTCTGTCGCATTACTGGAAACATTCAGTACTTC.

Concerning this clone itself: In the same sample, other DNA sequences code for this CDR3. The rearrangement uses TRBV2 and TRBJ2-7; D is uncertain. Germline V gene data show CDR1 as SNHLY and CDR2 as FYNNEI. The CDR3 runs to 11 residues. V lost 9 bases, J lost 1 base, and 7 bases lay in between. The CDR3 nucleotides are TGTGCCAGTCGAGGATCCTACGAGCAGTACGTC. Amino acid sequence: CASRGSYEQYV.

The chain joins TRBV30 to TRBJ2-3; maybe TRBD2 (7 bases). V was clipped by 4 bases and J by 7 bases, with 15 bases between them. The V gene's germline CDR1 is GTSNPN and CDR2 SVGIG (reference sequence). The CDR3 loop spans 13 amino acids. The CDR3 sequence is CAWNRAGAYTQYF. The CDR3, as DNA: TGTGCCTGGAATCGGGCGGGGGCGTATACGCAGTATTTT.

V is TRBV19 and J is TRBJ1-2, with D hard to call. The CDR3 contains 15 residues. CDR1 LNHDA and CDR2 SQIVND come from the germline V gene (reference sequence). Trimming left V 3 bases short and J 4 bases short, with 15 bases between. CDR3 sequence: CASSIEGEGSYGYTF. Here the CDR3 DNA reads TGTGCCAGTAGTATTGAGGGAGAGGGCTCCTATGGCTACACCTTC.